One sample yielded the 20 T cell receptor beta chains listed below, sequenced in a study of cytomegalovirus exposure and HLA in healthy donors. The study ran its PCR with 60 Vbeta and 13 Jbeta primers. Repertoires were generated with immunoSEQ multiplex PCR, while TCRdb's copy carries only in-frame clones and drops some. The sample has more than 50,000 clones; the top ten hold approximately 6.5%. Source material: PBMCs. The origin of the receptors is a woman in her thirties or forties in good health and CMV-seronegative.

J is TRBJ2-7 and V is TRBV28; 9 bases match TRBD1. The germline V gene encodes CDR1 MDHEN and CDR2 SYDVKM. The ends lost 6 bases at V and 3 bases at J; junction bases unmatched: 12. The CDR3 is 16 amino acids. Here the CDR3 DNA reads TGTGCCAGCAGCCTCGCAGGGACAGGGATCCTCTACGAGCAGTACTTC. It specifies CASSLAGTGILYEQYF.

This chain links TRBV2 with TRBJ2-5; 14 bases map to TRBD2. Unmatched junction bases numbered 8, after V lost 1 base and J lost 4 bases. This CDR3 has 18 amino acids. Looked up from germline, CDR1 is SNHLY and CDR2 is FYNNEI. Here the CDR3 reads CASSEGSGTSGRGETQYF. The CDR3 DNA is TGTGCCAGCAGTGAAGGTAGCGGGACTAGCGGGAGAGGAGAGACCCAGTACTTC.

This chain links TRBV7-2 with TRBJ2-6, with D unclear. The CDR3 extends over 14 amino acids. Germline V CDR1 and CDR2: SGHTA, FQGNSA. V lost 5 bases and J lost 4, with 9 bases in between. The CDR3 region is CASSPSSGANVLTF. CDR3 coding DNA: TGTGCCAGCAGCCCCTCCTCCGGGGCCAACGTCCTGACTTTC.

This chain uses TRBV7-9 with TRBJ1-1, with no clear D. CDR1 SEHNR and CDR2 FQNEAQ come from the germline V gene (reference sequence). This CDR3 contains 12 residues. V lost 8 bases to trimming and J lost 7 bases, with 14 bases between them. CDR3 region: CASEGWNGEAFF. The CDR3 bases are TGTGCCAGCGAGGGCTGGAATGGTGAAGCTTTCTTT.

Concerning this clone itself: Relative to the germline gene, one junction end is altered; a read error may explain this. The rearrangement joins TRBV5-1 to TRBJ2-5; TRBD1 agrees at 8 bases. Germline V gene data show CDR1 as SGHRS and CDR2 as YFSETQ. The CDR3 has 11 residues. The CDR3 protein is CASSSDRGSDF. The CDR3 nucleotides are TGCGCCAGCAGCTCAGACAGGGGATCGGACTTC.

The CDR3 reads CASSRGQSYTEAFF. The CDR3 coding sequence is TGTGCCAGCAGTCGGGGACAGTCGTACACTGAAGCTTTCTTT. V and J are TRBV27 and TRBJ1-1, with TRBD1 identical over 7 bases. The CDR3 length is 14 residues. The germline V gene has CDR1 MNHEY and CDR2 SMNVEV (reference sequence). V shed 5 bases, J shed 3 bases, and the junction held 6 bases outside the gene matches.

This chain links TRBV6-4 with TRBJ1-5; possible D gene TRBD1, 6 bases. V was trimmed by 6 bases and J by 0 bases, leaving 21 bases between them. Germline loops: CDR1 MRHNA, CDR2 SNTAGT. This CDR3 comprises 18 residues. CDR3 nucleotides: TGTGCCAGCAGAGGATCCCGACAGGCGGGCGATAGCAATCAGCCCCAGCATTTT. Its protein product is CASRGSRQAGDSNQPQHF.

This chain uses TRBV7-9 with TRBJ2-5; 7 bases line up with TRBD2. Germline loops: CDR1 SEHNR, CDR2 FQNEAQ (reference sequence). The CDR3 is 14 residues long. V trimming: 0 bases; J trimming: 7 bases; junction bases outside the gene matches: 5. The CDR3 sequence: CASSLAPERGTQYF. In nucleotides, the CDR3 is TGTGCCAGCAGCTTAGCGCCGGAGCGGGGGACCCAGTACTTC.

The chain uses TRBV28 and TRBJ1-1; possibly TRBD1 for D (5 bases). Between the trimmed V and J ends, which lost 6 bases and 7 bases, there was a span of 15 bases. Germline V lookup: CDR1 MDHEN, CDR2 SYDVKM. The CDR3 has 13 residues. CDR3 DNA: TGTGCCAGCAGCCCTCAGGGATCCTTTGAAGCTTTCTTT. Translation gives CASSPQGSFEAFF. The full variable domain, completed using reference TRBV28 and TRBJ1-1, is DVKVTQSSRYLVKRTGEKVFLECVQDMDHENMFWYRQDPGLGLRLIYFSYDVKMKEKGDIPEGYSVSREKKERFSLILESASTNQTSMYLCASSPQGSFEAFFGQGTRLTVV.

The chain recombines TRBV14 with TRBJ2-2; D is unresolved. The CDR3 spans 14 residues. The germline V gene encodes CDR1 SGHDN and CDR2 FVKESK. With 1 base removed from V and 1 base from J, the gap between germline ends came to 4 bases. DNA of the CDR3: TGTGCCAGCAGCCAAGCATGGAACACCGGGGAGCTGTTTTTT. It specifies CASSQAWNTGELFF.

J is TRBJ2-6 and V is TRBV7-9, with D perhaps TRBD1 (6 bases). Looked up from germline, CDR1 is SEHNR and CDR2 is FQNEAQ (reference sequence). CDR3 length equals 16 residues. Trimming cost V 5 bases and J 4 bases, with 15 bases left between them. The CDR3 reads CASSQITGSGANVLTF. In DNA form, the CDR3 reads TGTGCCAGCAGCCAGATTACAGGGTCCGGGGCCAACGTCCTGACTTTC.

The V and J genes are TRBV7-2 and TRBJ1-3, with 12 bases lining up with TRBD1. The V gene end was trimmed by 5 bases and the J gene end by 3 bases; junction bases not matched to a gene: 11. Germline-derived CDR1 and CDR2 are SGHTA and FQGNSA. CDR3 length: 18 residues. The CDR3 loop is CASSPNAGQGAGGNTIYF. The CDR3 DNA reads TGTGCCAGCAGCCCAAACGCGGGACAGGGGGCCGGTGGAAACACCATATATTTT.

The V gene is TRBV6-1, the J gene TRBJ1-3; TRBD1 might be the D (5 bases). V lost 2 bases to trimming and J lost 4 bases, with 12 bases between them. The germline V gene encodes CDR1 MNHNS and CDR2 SASEGT. The CDR3 totals 15 residues. Here the CDR3 DNA reads TGTGCCAGCAGTGAATGGGGGGGTGGCGGAAACACCATATATTTT. Protein sequence: CASSEWGGGGNTIYF.

The chain uses TRBV30 and TRBJ1-2, with D perhaps TRBD1 (6 bases). CDR3 size: 13 residues. Germline V gene data show CDR1 as GTSNPN and CDR2 as SVGIG (reference sequence). V shed 4 bases and J shed 6 bases, with 15 bases lying between them. The CDR3 DNA follows: TGTGCCTGGACCGCCTCAGGGGATAATGGCTACACCTTC. Translation: CAWTASGDNGYTF.

The chain links TRBV5-6 to TRBJ1-6; D may be TRBD1 (6 bases). The CDR3 contains 14 residues. Germline-derived CDR1 and CDR2 are SGHDT and YYEEEE. Trimming pared 4 bases from V and 4 bases from J, leaving 9 bases between. The CDR3 loop reads CASSRDTYNSPLHF. CDR3 in DNA: TGTGCCAGCAGCCGGGACACTTATAATTCACCCCTCCACTTT.

V usage is TRBV19 and J usage is TRBJ1-2; TRBD1 aligns across 8 bases. The CDR3 totals 13 residues. Trimming at V came to 6 bases and at J to 9 bases, leaving 9 bases not matched to a gene. In germline, CDR1 is LNHDA, CDR2 SQIVND (reference sequence). CDR3: CASRDRDWSSYTF. CDR3 DNA: TGTGCCAGTAGGGACAGGGATTGGAGTAGCTACACCTTC.

The CDR3 here is CASSQGTGEGETQYF. DNA for the CDR3: TGCGCCAGCAGCCAAGGGACGGGGGAGGGGGAGACCCAGTACTTC. The J gene is TRBJ2-5, the V gene TRBV4-3; 7 bases line up with TRBD2. The CDR3 extends over 15 amino acids. The ends lost 1 base at V and 5 bases at J; junction bases unmatched: 7. The germline V gene encodes CDR1 LGHNA and CDR2 YSLEER.

The rearrangement joins TRBV10-1 to TRBJ2-7; the match to TRBD2 covers 9 bases. The CDR3 sequence is 14 residues long. Germline trimming cut 11 bases from V and 5 bases from J; bases unmatched to any gene: 13. CDR1 WNHNN and CDR2 SYGVQD come from the germline V gene (reference sequence). Here the CDR3 DNA reads TGCGCCCCTAAGGCGGGAGGGCCATCCCACGAGCAGTACTTC. Translated, it gives CAPKAGGPSHEQYF.

The chain couples TRBV6-5 to TRBJ1-2; a weak D match, TRBD1 (6 bases). V lost 6 bases to trimming and J lost 8 bases, with 10 bases between them. Per germline, CDR1 MNHEY and CDR2 SVGAGI. The CDR3 spans 11 residues. The CDR3 spells CASRTQGGYTF. Here the CDR3 DNA reads TGTGCCAGCAGAACACAGGGCGGCTACACCTTC.

V and J are TRBV25-1 and TRBJ2-3; the D is unclear. Trimming took off 4 bases at V and 2 bases at J, with 16 bases between the two ends. The length of the CDR3 is 16 residues. CDR1 is MGHDK, CDR2 SYGVNS, per germline. As DNA, the CDR3 is TGTGCCAGCAGTGGAAAGTTGCGACAAAACACAGATACGCAGTATTTT. Translating it yields CASSGKLRQNTDTQYF.